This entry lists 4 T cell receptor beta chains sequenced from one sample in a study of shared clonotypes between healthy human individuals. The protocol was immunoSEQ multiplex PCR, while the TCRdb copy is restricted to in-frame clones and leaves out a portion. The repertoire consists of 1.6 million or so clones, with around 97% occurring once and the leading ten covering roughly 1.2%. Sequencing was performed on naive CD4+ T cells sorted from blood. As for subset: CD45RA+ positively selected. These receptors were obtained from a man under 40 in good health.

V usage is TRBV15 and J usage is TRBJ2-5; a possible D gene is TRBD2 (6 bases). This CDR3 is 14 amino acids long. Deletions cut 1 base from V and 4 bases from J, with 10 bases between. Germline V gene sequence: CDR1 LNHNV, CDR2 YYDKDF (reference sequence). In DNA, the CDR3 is TGTGCCACCAGCAGAGGGGATAGCGGAGAGACCCAGTACTTC. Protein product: CATSRGDSGETQYF.

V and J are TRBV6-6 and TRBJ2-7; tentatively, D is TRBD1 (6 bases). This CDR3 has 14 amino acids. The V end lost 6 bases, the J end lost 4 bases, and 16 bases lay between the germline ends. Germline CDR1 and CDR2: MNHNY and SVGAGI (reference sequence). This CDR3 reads CASSRQAPGYEQYF. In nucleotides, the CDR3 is TGTGCCAGCAGCAGACAGGCACCAGGATACGAGCAGTACTTC.

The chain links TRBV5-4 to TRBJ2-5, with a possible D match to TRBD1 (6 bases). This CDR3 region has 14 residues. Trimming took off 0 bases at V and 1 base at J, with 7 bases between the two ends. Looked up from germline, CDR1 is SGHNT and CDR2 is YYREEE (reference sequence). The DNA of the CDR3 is TGTGCCAGCAGCTTGGCAGGGGCCCAAGAGACCCAGTACTTC. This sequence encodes CASSLAGAQETQYF. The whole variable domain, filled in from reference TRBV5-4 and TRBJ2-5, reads ETGVTQSPTHLIKTRGQQVTLRCSSQSGHNTVSWYQQALGQGPQFIFQYYREEENGRGNFPPRFSGLQFPNYSSELNVNALELDDSALYLCASSLAGAQETQYFGPGTRLLVL.

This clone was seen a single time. The CDR3 is CASSLRIAGPETQYF. In nucleotides, the CDR3 is TGTGCCAGCAGTTTGAGAATAGCGGGACCAGAGACCCAGTACTTC. The genes are TRBV5-4 and TRBJ2-5, with 8 bases aligning to TRBD2. Germline V lookup: CDR1 SGHNT, CDR2 YYREEE (reference sequence). The CDR3 has 15 amino acids. V shed 5 bases, J shed 4 bases, and the junction held 10 bases outside the gene matches.